These T cell receptor beta chains were read from a single sample in a study of cytomegalovirus exposure and HLA in healthy donors. Measured with immunoSEQ multiplex PCR; TCRdb has only the in-frame clones, and not every one. The sample spans roughly 200,000 clones; the ten largest clones claim more than 0.95%. The sequenced sample was PBMCs. These receptors all come from a girl aged 2 to 9 in good health and CMV-seropositive. The CDR3 runs from the conserved cysteine through the conserved F or W.

j_gene: TRBJ2-1; v_gene: TRBV18; CDR3aa: CASSPGRESYEQFF
j_gene: TRBJ2-2; v_gene: TRBV10-3; CDR3aa: CAISGGRERGTGELFF
j_gene: TRBJ2-3; v_gene: TRBV7-8; CDR3aa: CASSEGLAGVIDTQYF
j_gene: TRBJ2-5; v_gene: TRBV28; CDR3aa: CASSFGGRAETQYF
j_gene: TRBJ1-5; v_gene: TRBV28; CDR3aa: CASSFGGGKSNQPQHF
j_gene: TRBJ2-1; v_gene: TRBV5-1; CDR3aa: CASSSPSLAGTYNEQFF
j_gene: TRBJ2-1; v_gene: TRBV10-3; CDR3aa: CAISESGGIAGGQFF
j_gene: TRBJ2-7; v_gene: TRBV28; CDR3aa: CASRSRDRGTYEQYF
j_gene: TRBJ2-1; v_gene: TRBV7-9; CDR3aa: CASSLWVGTSVHNEQFF
j_gene: TRBJ2-7; v_gene: TRBV18; CDR3aa: CASSPPGLAGAEQYF
j_gene: TRBJ1-3; v_gene: TRBV16; CDR3aa: CASSQLRIGQLSGNTIYF
j_gene: TRBJ2-7; v_gene: TRBV6-1; CDR3aa: CASRTGGPYEQYF
j_gene: TRBJ2-1; v_gene: TRBV10-1; CDR3aa: CASSEQGDEQFF
j_gene: TRBJ1-1; v_gene: TRBV19; CDR3aa: CASSEHRGGAFF
j_gene: TRBJ2-2; v_gene: TRBV5-4; CDR3aa: CASTPGTSGSAGELFF
j_gene: TRBJ1-1; v_gene: TRBV11-2; CDR3aa: CASETIALNTEAFF
j_gene: TRBJ1-2; v_gene: TRBV7-9; CDR3aa: CASSTVKGTMDNYGYTF
j_gene: TRBJ2-2; v_gene: TRBV19; CDR3aa: CASIGSAGANTGELFF
j_gene: TRBJ1-3; v_gene: TRBV15; CDR3aa: CATSRGDIQVGNTIYF
j_gene: TRBJ1-5; v_gene: TRBV28; CDR3aa: CASSPRVDQPQHF
j_gene: TRBJ2-7; v_gene: TRBV7-6; CDR3aa: CASSLAGTGPYEQYF
j_gene: TRBJ2-5; v_gene: TRBV18; CDR3aa: CASSPNRGKKTQYF
j_gene: TRBJ1-2; v_gene: TRBV6-5; CDR3aa: CASSYLGTGNYGYTF
j_gene: TRBJ2-2; v_gene: TRBV28; CDR3aa: CASSLRGLGTGELFF
j_gene: TRBJ2-7; v_gene: TRBV27; CDR3aa: CASSAGLNSYEQYF
j_gene: TRBJ1-1; v_gene: TRBV5-4; CDR3aa: CASTPPLRGTSDTEAFF
j_gene: TRBJ1-2; v_gene: TRBV19; CDR3aa: CASSLPTGFGYTF
j_gene: TRBJ2-7; v_gene: TRBV15; CDR3aa: CATSSPGLAAPYEQYF
j_gene: TRBJ2-2; v_gene: TRBV7-8; CDR3aa: CASNNAGLPNTGELFF
j_gene: TRBJ2-7; v_gene: TRBV10-3; CDR3aa: CAISVGTSGSYEQYF
j_gene: TRBJ2-1; v_gene: TRBV28; CDR3aa: CASSSQTSGRLNEQFF
j_gene: TRBJ2-7; v_gene: TRBV7-2; CDR3aa: CASSLVRGGTHYEQYF
j_gene: TRBJ2-1; v_gene: TRBV19; CDR3aa: CASSPTSGRSNEQFF
j_gene: TRBJ2-7; v_gene: TRBV25-1; CDR3aa: CASSEPGAAYEQYF
j_gene: TRBJ2-1; v_gene: TRBV4-2; CDR3aa: CASSQEEYSLSSYNEQFF
j_gene: TRBJ2-3; v_gene: TRBV6-5; CDR3aa: CASGILAGGTDTQYF
j_gene: TRBJ1-1; v_gene: TRBV5-1; CDR3aa: CASSLAGTVNTEAFF
j_gene: TRBJ1-2; v_gene: TRBV7-9; CDR3aa: CASSLALSDGLTTYGYTF
j_gene: TRBJ2-2; v_gene: TRBV5-1; CDR3aa: CASSPGDRDTGELFF
j_gene: TRBJ1-2; v_gene: TRBV15; CDR3aa: CATSRDLIGSGQVYGYTF
j_gene: -; v_gene: TRBV6-5; CDR3aa: CASRPGQGSYEQYF
j_gene: TRBJ1-1; v_gene: TRBV30; CDR3aa: CAGGGGNTEAFF
j_gene: TRBJ1-5; v_gene: TRBV6-1; CDR3aa: CASSGGQSNQPQHF
j_gene: TRBJ2-5; v_gene: TRBV5-4; CDR3aa: CASSLTGVGVGTQYF
j_gene: TRBJ2-6; v_gene: TRBV5-1; CDR3aa: CASSSGTGTPGANVLTF
j_gene: TRBJ1-1; v_gene: TRBV7-2; CDR3aa: CASSLSVGGNTEAFF
j_gene: TRBJ2-1; v_gene: TRBV5-6; CDR3aa: CASSSTYNEQFF